The next 29 T cell receptor beta chains were all read from a single sample in a study of T cells in Graves' hyperthyroidism and ophthalmopathy. What was amplified from RNA transcripts were TCR beta CDR3 regions. HTBI primers drove first-round RT-PCR of the TCR CDR3. TCRdb ran MiXCR on the multiplex PCR reads and lists one entry per CDR3 protein. This sample has 450,000 to 600,000 distinct CDR3 sequences; roughly 15% occur once, and the top ten carry 14%. Material: blood. These receptors were collected from a woman between 40 and 55 years old with Graves' hyperthyroidism.

This clonotype was found a few times. The chain couples TRBV4-2 to TRBJ2-3; no firm D call. Looked up from germline, CDR1 is LGHNA and CDR2 is YNFKEQ. The ends were cut back, 2 bases at V and 0 bases at J, with 9 bases in the middle. This CDR3 is built from 15 residues. The CDR3 sequence is CASSQYLGSTDTQYF. CDR3 nucleotides: TGTGCCAGCAGCCAATACCTAGGGAGCACAGATACGCAGTATTTT.

This clonotype has only a few counts. The rearrangement uses TRBV19 and TRBJ2-2; 7 positions agree with TRBD1. From germline, CDR1 is LNHDA and CDR2 SQIVND (reference sequence). After removal of 5 bases from V and 4 bases from J, the junction contained 7 bases not matched to a gene. CDR3 length: 15 amino acids. The CDR3 region has the DNA TGTGCCAGTAGTCCCCTGGACAGGACCACCGGGGAGCTGTTTTTT. It specifies CASSPLDRTTGELFF. Full variable domain (missing parts from reference TRBV19 and TRBJ2-2): DGGITQSPKYLFRKEGQNVTLSCEQNLNHDAMYWYRQDPGQGLRLIYYSQIVNDFQKGDIAEGYSVSREKKESFPLTVTSAQKNPTAFYLCASSPLDRTTGELFFGEGSRLTVL.

This clonotype was counted at least ten times. This chain uses TRBV30 with TRBJ2-7; D perhaps matches TRBD1 (6 bases). Per the germline V gene, CDR1 is GTSNPN and CDR2 is SVGIG (reference sequence). The CDR3 extends over 14 amino acids. Trimming stripped 4 bases from V and 5 bases from J, with 18 bases between. This CDR3 reads CAWNRDIGWDEQYF. The CDR3 region has the DNA TGTGCCTGGAACAGGGACATAGGATGGGACGAGCAGTACTTC.

The chain has TRBV14 and TRBJ2-7, with unresolved D. Trimming shortened V by 5 bases and J by 2 bases, and 7 bases separated the two germline ends. The CDR3 consists of 12 residues. The V gene's germline CDR1 is SGHDN and CDR2 FVKESK. The CDR3 DNA reads as TGTGCCAGCAGCTCACTTCCCTACGAGCAGTACTTC. Protein sequence: CASSSLPYEQYF. Filled out from reference TRBV14 and TRBJ2-7, the complete variable domain reads EAGVTQFPSHSVIEKGQTVTLRCDPISGHDNLYWYRRVMGKEIKFLLHFVKESKQDESGMPNNRFLAERTGGTYSTLKVQPAELEDSGVYFCASSSLPYEQYFGPGTRLTVT.

This clonotype was detected ten times or more. The genes are TRBV27 and TRBJ1-2; 11 positions match TRBD1. The CDR3 totals 14 residues. With 5 bases clipped from V and 7 bases from J, the junction kept 6 bases outside the gene matches. Germline V gene data show CDR1 as MNHEY and CDR2 as SMNVEV (reference sequence). The CDR3 loop is CASSQSGTGGGYTF. The CDR3 DNA follows: TGTGCCAGCAGTCAGTCCGGGACAGGGGGTGGCTACACCTTC.

This clonotype was recorded many times. This rearrangement joins TRBV2 to TRBJ1-5; D perhaps matches TRBD1 (6 bases). The CDR3 has 16 residues. The V end lost 0 bases, the J end lost 1 base, and 10 bases lay between the germline ends. From germline, CDR1 is SNHLY and CDR2 FYNNEI. CDR3 region: CASSEARGASNQPQHF. In nucleotides, the CDR3 is TGTGCCAGCAGTGAAGCGCGGGGGGCAAGCAATCAGCCCCAGCATTTT.

The rearrangement joins TRBV5-4 to TRBJ2-3, with 11 bases that match TRBD2. Trimming cost V 2 bases and J 0 bases; bases outside gene matches: 5. CDR1 and CDR2 from the germline V gene are SGHNT and YYREEE (reference sequence). The CDR3 consists of 17 residues. This CDR3 is CASSFSGRVASTDTQYF. In nucleotides, the CDR3 is TGTGCCAGCAGCTTTAGCGGGAGGGTTGCTAGCACAGATACGCAGTATTTT.

Comment on this clonotype: A single base separates this from a much larger clone, so it may be a read error. This is likely a read error, given that the CDR3 carries no conserved phenylalanine or tryptophan at its end. V usage is TRBV12-3 or TRBV12-4 and J usage is TRBJ1-1; the D is unclear. The CDR3 contains 13 residues. Trimming left V 6 bases short and J 1 base short, with 9 bases between. The chain's CDR3 is CASRVGQNTEAFY. The DNA for the CDR3 is TGTGCCAGCAGGGTTGGCCAGAACACTGAAGCTTTCTAT.

This clonotype was counted at least ten times. The rearrangement links TRBV18 to TRBJ1-4; no clear D gene. Germline CDR1 reads KGHSH; CDR2 reads LQKENI. CDR3 length: 14 amino acids. The V end was cut by 6 bases, the J end by 6 bases, with 14 bases between. CDR3 DNA sequence: TGTGCCAGCTCGCAGAATACATTCGATGAAAAACTGTTTTTT. It encodes CASSQNTFDEKLFF.

This clonotype was picked up many times. The chain uses TRBV2 and TRBJ2-1; 7 nucleotides match TRBD2. This CDR3 has 17 residues. The J segment lost 8 bases and the V segment lost 0 bases, leaving 13 bases of the junction unmatched. CDR1 is SNHLY and CDR2 is FYNNEI in the germline V gene. CDR3 protein: CASSEALGGRGGYEQFF. CDR3 DNA: TGTGCCAGCAGTGAAGCGCTCGGAGGGAGGGGAGGCTATGAGCAGTTCTTC.

This clonotype was detected a few times. The genes are TRBV7-9 and TRBJ1-1; D is uncertain. The CDR3 is 10 residues long. CDR1 and CDR2 from the germline V gene are SEHNR and FQNEAQ (reference sequence). Trimming pared 1 base from V and 10 bases from J, leaving 4 bases between. CDR3 DNA: TGTGCCAGCAGCTTAGAGGTAGCTTTCTTT. Amino acids: CASSLEVAFF.

This clonotype was observed a handful of times. A much larger clone sits a single nucleotide away, making a read error possible. The J gene is TRBJ2-1, the V gene TRBV11-2; TRBD2 matches at 8 bases. This CDR3 spans 16 amino acids. Trimming took 5 bases from V and 4 from J; bases not matched to a gene: 10. Per the germline V gene, CDR1 is SGHAT and CDR2 is FQNNGV. The CDR3 here is CASSTQPGGEYNEQFF. CDR3 nucleotides: TGTGCCAGCAGCACCCAACCGGGGGGGGAATACAATGAGCAGTTCTTC.

This clonotype was found many times. This chain connects TRBV28 to TRBJ2-7; D is ambiguous. The germline V and J ends were trimmed by 6 bases and 3 bases, with 18 bases remaining between them. The CDR3 runs 15 residues. CDR1 and CDR2 (germline): MDHEN, SYDVKM. CDR3 DNA: TGTGCCAGCAGCAAAGCTTCCAATGCGAACTACGAGCAGTACTTC. This sequence encodes CASSKASNANYEQYF.

This clonotype appeared many times. This chain uses TRBV28 with TRBJ2-7; D gene uncertain. Per the germline V gene, CDR1 is MDHEN and CDR2 is SYDVKM. CDR3 length equals 13 residues. The ends were cut back, 2 bases at V and 3 bases at J, with 8 bases in the middle. CDR3 amino acids: CASSLINSYEQYF. In DNA form, the CDR3 reads TGTGCCAGCAGTTTAATAAACAGCTACGAGCAGTACTTC.

This clonotype was recorded many times. The chain is built from TRBV30 and TRBJ2-1; the match to TRBD2 covers 10 bases. CDR3 length equals 16 residues. V gave up 2 bases and J gave up 7 bases; unmatched junction bases: 11. The germline V gene encodes CDR1 GTSNPN and CDR2 SVGIG (reference sequence). This CDR3 reads CAWSPWASGRGNEQFF. The DNA for the CDR3 is TGTGCCTGGAGTCCGTGGGCTAGCGGGAGAGGGAATGAGCAGTTCTTC.

This clonotype showed up just a few times. This rearrangement joins TRBV13 to TRBJ2-5, with 9 nucleotides matching TRBD1. V trimming: 4 bases; J trimming: 4 bases; junction bases outside the gene matches: 1. Looked up from germline, CDR1 is PRHDT and CDR2 is FYEKMQ (reference sequence). The CDR3 loop spans 13 amino acids. The CDR3 DNA is TGTGCCAGCAGCTCGACAGGGGGAGAGACCCAGTACTTC. The encoded protein is CASSSTGGETQYF.

This clonotype appeared many times. The V gene is TRBV3-1, the J gene TRBJ2-7; D is unresolved. The CDR3 is 12 amino acids. Germline CDR1 is LGHDT and CDR2 is YNNKEL (reference sequence). V was trimmed by 2 bases and J by 6 bases, leaving 8 bases between them. CDR3 protein: CASSQSASEQYF. The CDR3 nucleotides are TGTGCCAGCAGCCAATCCGCGAGCGAGCAGTACTTC.

This clonotype was seen a handful of times. The chain has TRBV2 and TRBJ2-3; unclear D gene. Germline assignment: CDR1 SNHLY and CDR2 FYNNEI. The V end lost 8 bases, the J end lost 7 bases, and 28 bases lay between the germline ends. CDR3 length: 17 amino acids. The CDR3 region is CASLTRTAQLPSYTQYF. Written as DNA, the CDR3 is TGTGCCAGCTTAACCCGGACGGCCCAGCTTCCCTCCTATACGCAGTATTTT.

This clonotype was found many times. The chain joins TRBV28 to TRBJ1-2, with D possibly TRBD1 on 6 matching bases. CDR3 size: 16 residues. The V end was cut by 3 bases, the J end by 4 bases, with 18 bases between. CDR1 and CDR2 (germline): MDHEN, SYDVKM. The CDR3: CASSFFRGQISYGYTF. The DNA of the CDR3 is TGTGCCAGCAGTTTCTTCCGAGGACAGATTTCCTATGGCTACACCTTC.

The rearrangement uses TRBV10-3 and TRBJ2-2; D may match TRBD1 or TRBD2 (5 bases each). CDR1 ENHRY and CDR2 SYGVKD come from the germline V gene. The CDR3 spans 15 residues. V lost 4 bases and J 4 bases, leaving 13 bases between the germline ends. CDR3 residues: CAISVAGTSTGELFF. The CDR3 DNA is TGTGCCATCAGTGTCGCCGGGACGAGCACCGGGGAGCTGTTTTTT.

This clonotype was counted at least ten times. The rearrangement uses TRBV2 and TRBJ2-7; the match to TRBD2 covers 12 bases. This CDR3 region has 14 residues. Germline-derived CDR1 and CDR2 are SNHLY and FYNNEI. The V and J ends lost 2 bases and 6 bases, in that order; junction bases with no gene match: 2. Here the CDR3 DNA reads TGTGCCAGCAGTGAATCTAGCGGGAGGGTCGAGCAGTACTTC. It codes for CASSESSGRVEQYF.

This clonotype was found many times. The chain recombines TRBV5-1 with TRBJ2-3; 9 bases are a match to TRBD1. The CDR3 is 16 residues long. CDR1 is SGHRS, CDR2 YFSETQ, per germline. V was clipped by 4 bases and J by 3 bases; unmatched bases: 9. CDR3 in DNA: TGCGCCAGCAGCCGAACCGGACAGGGGATGACAGATACGCAGTATTTT. It specifies CASSRTGQGMTDTQYF.

V gene TRBV27 combines with J gene TRBJ1-4; D is ambiguous. Germline V gives CDR1 MNHEY, CDR2 SMNVEV (reference sequence). The CDR3 covers 14 residues. The V end lost 4 bases, the J end lost 8 bases, and 14 bases lay between the germline ends. The chain's CDR3 is CASSSATEGEKLFF. CDR3 nucleotide sequence: TGTGCCAGCAGTTCGGCAACAGAGGGCGAAAAACTGTTTTTT. Filled out from reference TRBV27 and TRBJ1-4, the complete variable domain reads EAQVTQNPRYLITVTGKKLTVTCSQNMNHEYMSWYRQDPGLGLRQIYYSMNVEVTDKGDVPEGYKVSRKEKRNFPLILESPSPNQTSLYFCASSSATEGEKLFFGSGTQLSVL.

This clonotype was seen ten or more times. The CDR3 spells CASSQQGVEQYF. The CDR3 DNA sequence: TGTGCCAGCAGTCAACAAGGGGTCGAGCAGTACTTC. The gene calls are TRBV6-1 and TRBJ2-7, with D tentatively TRBD1 (5 bases). This CDR3 has 12 residues. With 5 bases removed from V and 6 bases from J, the gap between germline ends came to 11 bases. Germline V gene data show CDR1 as MNHNS and CDR2 as SASEGT.

This chain links TRBV19 with TRBJ2-1; TRBD2 aligns across 11 bases. This CDR3 has 16 residues. After removal of 5 bases from V and 5 bases from J, the junction contained 8 bases not matched to a gene. Germline CDR1 LNHDA, CDR2 SQIVND (reference sequence). The CDR3 coding sequence is TGTGCCAGTAGTTTCTTAGCGGGAGGGGTGAACAATGAGCAGTTCTTC. Its translation is CASSFLAGGVNNEQFF.

This clonotype has just a few counts. The rearrangement links TRBV5-6 to TRBJ2-7; tentative D call: TRBD1 (5 bases). The germline CDR1 and CDR2 sequences are SGHDT and YYEEEE. Trimming stripped 0 bases from V and 7 bases from J, with 8 bases between. The CDR3 has 12 residues. CDR3 loop: CASSLVGEEQYF. The CDR3 DNA reads as TGTGCCAGCAGCTTGGTAGGGGAAGAGCAGTACTTC.

This clonotype has at least ten counts. The chain joins TRBV12-3 or TRBV12-4 to TRBJ2-1; 10 nucleotides agree with TRBD2. Trimming took 2 bases from V and 2 from J; bases not matched to a gene: 3. This CDR3 contains 16 residues. Written as DNA, the CDR3 is TGTGCCAGCAGTTTACTAGCGGGAGTTGCCTACAATGAGCAGTTCTTC. It encodes CASSLLAGVAYNEQFF.

The table lists this clonotype with many counts. The CDR3 DNA follows: TGTGCCAGCAGTTACGATGGTAGTATCTTTTACGAGCAGTACTTC. It codes for CASSYDGSIFYEQYF. This sequence joins TRBV6-5 and TRBJ2-7; D call uncertain. The CDR3 spans 15 residues. Germline lookup yields CDR1 MNHEY and CDR2 SVGAGI. V gave up 2 bases and J gave up 4 bases, with 15 bases separating them.

This chain links TRBV20-1 with TRBJ2-3, with D perhaps matching TRBD2 (6 bases). Deletions cut 0 bases from V and 8 bases from J, with 9 bases between. This CDR3 spans 12 amino acids. The germline V gene has CDR1 DFQATT and CDR2 SNEGSKA (reference sequence). The CDR3 DNA reads as TGCAGTGCTAGAGATGTTAGCGGTACGCAGTATTTT. It codes for CSARDVSGTQYF.